The rows below give T cell receptor beta chains drawn from one sample of a study of OX40 agonist ivuxolimab in advanced cancers. Libraries were prepared by immunoSEQ multiplex PCR; TCRdb keeps only in-frame clonotypes and omits some of them. The sample lists around 20,000 clones, 90% seen once, with more than 40% in the top ten. Sample: CD4+ or CD8+ T cells sorted from blood, taken in a trial of the OX40 agonist ivuxolimab. The receptors come from an adult with an advanced solid tumor such as melanoma, head and neck, liver or kidney cancer. The CDR3 runs from the conserved cysteine through the conserved F or W. D genes are given only for firm matches. Rows give clone size only sometimes, using once, few, many, or a class for an expanded clone.

TRBV6-4	-	TRBD2	TRBJ2-7	TGTGCCAGCACCCCGCGGGAGGGCCTATACGAGCAGTACTTC	CASTPREGLYEQYF
TRBV7-3	-	-	TRBJ2-5	TGTGCCAGCAGCTTAACGTATAACAGGGTCGAGGACTTC	CASSLTYNRVEDF
TRBV28	-	-	TRBJ2-7	TGTGCCAGCAGTATCAGGGGGGGCGAGCAGTACTTC	CASSIRGGEQYF
TRBV11-3	-	-	TRBJ1-1	TGTGCCAGCAGCTTCGGGGGGAACACTGAAGCTTTCTTT	CASSFGGNTEAFF
TRBV30	-	-	TRBJ1-1	TGTGCCTGGATGATGGACACTGAAGCTTTCTTT	CAWMMDTEAFF
TRBV11-3	-	-	TRBJ2-3	TGTGCCAGCAGCTTAGGCCTTTCGGGGGCGGATCTCACAGATACGCAGTATTTT	CASSLGLSGADLTDTQYF
TRBV7-6	-	-	TRBJ2-2	TGTGCCAGCGGGATAGCCGGGGAGCTGTTTTTT	CASGIAGELFF
TRBV7-9	-	-	TRBJ1-2	TGTGCCAGCAGCTTAGATCCGGCGAGGGGCTACACCTTC	CASSLDPARGYTF
TRBV28	-	-	TRBJ2-5	TGTGCCAGCAGTTCCATTAGGGAGACCCAGTACTTC	CASSSIRETQYF
TRBV13	few	TRBD2	TRBJ2-7	TGTGCCAGCTCTAGTAGCGGGGTTTCCTACGAGCAGTACTTC	CASSSSGVSYEQYF
TRBV30	-	TRBD1	TRBJ1-1	TGTGCCTGGAGAGGAACAGGGGGCACTGAAGCTTTCTTT	CAWRGTGGTEAFF
TRBV4-1	-	-	TRBJ1-3	TGCGCCAGCAGCCAAGTGTCCGGGACCGGAAACACCATATATTTT	CASSQVSGTGNTIYF
TRBV7-2	-	-	TRBJ2-7	TGTGCCAGCAGCTTAGTTGGAGGGCAAATACGGGAGCAGTACTTC	CASSLVGGQIREQYF
TRBV27	-	TRBD1	TRBJ1-5	TGTGCCAGCAGTCCGGACAGGGAGGTAGCCCAGCATTTT	CASSPDREVAQHF
TRBV7-9	-	-	TRBJ2-7	TGTGCCAGCAGCTTATGGGGGACAAGCTCCTACGAGCAGTACTTC	CASSLWGTSSYEQYF
TRBV27	-	-	TRBJ1-1	TGTGCCAGCAGCCCCCAAGGGGCCAACACTGAAGCTTTCTTT	CASSPQGANTEAFF
TRBV4-1	-	-	TRBJ1-2	TGCGCCAGCAGCCAAGCTCAAGGGACACGTTTAGATGGCTACACCTTC	CASSQAQGTRLDGYTF